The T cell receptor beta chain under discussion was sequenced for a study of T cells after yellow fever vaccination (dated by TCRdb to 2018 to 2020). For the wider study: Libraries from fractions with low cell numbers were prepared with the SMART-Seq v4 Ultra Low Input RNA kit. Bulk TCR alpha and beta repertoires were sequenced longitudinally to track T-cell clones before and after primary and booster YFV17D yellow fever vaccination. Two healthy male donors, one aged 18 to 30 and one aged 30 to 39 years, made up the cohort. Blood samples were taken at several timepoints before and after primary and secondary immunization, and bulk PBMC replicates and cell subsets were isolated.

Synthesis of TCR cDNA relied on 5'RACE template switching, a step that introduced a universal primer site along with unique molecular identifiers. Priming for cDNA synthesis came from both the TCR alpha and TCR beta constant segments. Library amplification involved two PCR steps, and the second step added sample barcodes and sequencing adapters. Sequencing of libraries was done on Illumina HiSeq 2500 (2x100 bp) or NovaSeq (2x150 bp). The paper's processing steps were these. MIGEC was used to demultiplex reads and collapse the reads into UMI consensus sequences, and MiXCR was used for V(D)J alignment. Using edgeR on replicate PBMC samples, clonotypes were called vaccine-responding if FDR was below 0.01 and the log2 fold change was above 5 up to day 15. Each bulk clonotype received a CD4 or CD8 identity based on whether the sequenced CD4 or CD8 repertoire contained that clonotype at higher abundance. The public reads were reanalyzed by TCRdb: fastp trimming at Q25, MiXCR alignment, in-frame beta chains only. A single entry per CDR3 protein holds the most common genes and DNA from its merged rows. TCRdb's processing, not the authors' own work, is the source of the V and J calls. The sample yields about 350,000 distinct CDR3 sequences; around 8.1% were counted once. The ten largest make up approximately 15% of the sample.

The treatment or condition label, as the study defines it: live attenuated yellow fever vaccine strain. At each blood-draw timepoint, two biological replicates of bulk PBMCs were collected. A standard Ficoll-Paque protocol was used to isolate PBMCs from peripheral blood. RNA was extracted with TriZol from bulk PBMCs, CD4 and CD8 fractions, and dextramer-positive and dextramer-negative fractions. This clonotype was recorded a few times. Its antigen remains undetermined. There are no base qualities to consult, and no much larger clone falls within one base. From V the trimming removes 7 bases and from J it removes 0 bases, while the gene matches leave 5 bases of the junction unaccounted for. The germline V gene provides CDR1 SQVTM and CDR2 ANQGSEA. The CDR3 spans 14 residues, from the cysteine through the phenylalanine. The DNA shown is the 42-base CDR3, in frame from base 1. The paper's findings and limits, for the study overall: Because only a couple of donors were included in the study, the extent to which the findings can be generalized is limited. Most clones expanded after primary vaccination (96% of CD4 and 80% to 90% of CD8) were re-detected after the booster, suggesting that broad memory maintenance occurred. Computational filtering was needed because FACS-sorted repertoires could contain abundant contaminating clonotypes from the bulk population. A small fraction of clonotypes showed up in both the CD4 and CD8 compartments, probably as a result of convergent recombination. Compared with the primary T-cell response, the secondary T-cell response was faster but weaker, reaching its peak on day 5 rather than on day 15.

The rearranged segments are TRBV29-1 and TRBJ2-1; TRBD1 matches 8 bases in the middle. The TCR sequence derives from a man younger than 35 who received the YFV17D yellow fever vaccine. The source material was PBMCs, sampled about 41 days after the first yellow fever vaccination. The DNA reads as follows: TGCAGCGCCGACAGGGGCCTCTCCTACAATGAGCAGTTCTTC. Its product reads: CSADRGLSYNEQFF.